Listed below are T cell receptor beta chains from one sample, sequenced in a study of blood T cell repertoires in COVID-19. Data came from immunoSEQ multiplex PCR; TCRdb stores just in-frame clones and leaves some out. The table records about 280,000 clones, 85% of them present only once. Sequenced input: PBMCs or T cells enriched from blood (not recorded which). The receptors derive from a woman aged 45-65 years who had recovered from COVID-19. Both conserved end residues are part of each CDR3. A D gene is named only where the DNA matches it firmly. Part of the rows lack a size; the others show once, few, many or a class for expanded clones.

j_gene | d_gene | v_gene | abundance | CDR3aa | CDR3nt
TRBJ1-4 | - | TRBV30 | - | CAWSVGVTNEKLFF | TGTGCCTGGAGTGTAGGGGTAACTAATGAAAAACTGTTTTTT
TRBJ2-2 | - | TRBV12-3/TRBV12-4 | once | CASRDNKGGELFF | TGTGCCAGCAGGGACAATAAGGGCGGGGAGCTGTTTTTT
TRBJ1-1 | TRBD1 | TRBV14 | - | CASSQRGTGLAFF | TGTGCCAGCAGCCAGAGAGGGACAGGGTTGGCTTTCTTT
TRBJ1-4 | TRBD1 | TRBV9 | - | CASSASSNRGRGKLFF | TGTGCCAGCAGCGCTAGTTCGAACAGGGGGCGCGGAAAACTGTTTTTT
TRBJ2-4 | TRBD1 | TRBV7-9 | once | CASRFDRENIQYF | TGTGCCAGCAGGTTCGACAGGGAAAACATTCAGTACTTC
TRBJ2-1 | TRBD2 | TRBV27 | once | CASSIGGITYNEQFF | TGTGCCAGCAGTATCGGGGGGATCACCTACAATGAGCAGTTCTTC
TRBJ1-4 | - | TRBV28 | - | CASSFTGRSTNEKLFF | TGTGCCAGCAGTTTTACCGGGAGATCAACTAATGAAAAACTGTTTTTT
TRBJ2-1 | TRBD1 | TRBV5-1 | - | CASSRGQGTYNEQFF | TGCGCCAGCAGCCGAGGACAGGGGACCTACAATGAGCAGTTCTTC
TRBJ1-6 | TRBD1 | TRBV5-6 | - | CASSLAGTGNNSPLHF | TGTGCCAGCAGCTTGGCAGGGACAGGAAATAATTCACCCCTCCACTTT
TRBJ1-1 | - | TRBV2 | - | CASSDRGGTEAFF | TGTGCCAGCAGTGATCGAGGGGGAACTGAAGCTTTCTTT
TRBJ1-2 | - | TRBV19 | - | CASSIADSRYTF | TGTGCCAGTAGTATAGCCGACAGTCGCTACACCTTC
TRBJ2-2 | - | TRBV4-2 | - | CASSQEVGVTGELFF | TGTGCCAGCAGCCAAGAGGTCGGAGTCACCGGGGAGCTGTTTTTT
TRBJ1-4 | TRBD1 | TRBV11-2 | - | CASSPGQGVEKLFF | TGTGCCAGCAGCCCGGGACAGGGGGTTGAAAAACTGTTTTTT